The T cell receptor beta chain under discussion was sequenced for a study of blood T cells in healthy people across ages. Study-wide background: About one barcoded beta molecule per two T cells was the capture yield of template switching.

PCR was performed a second time for about 6 to 12 cycles using a sample-barcoded 5' primer and a J-beta primer mix. One entry per CDR3 protein, called by TCRdb with MiXCR from the 5' RACE reads. The data hold about 1.4 million distinct CDR3 sequences, with 45% to 70% observed a single time. V lost 6 bases and J lost 2, with 21 bases in between. CDR3 length equals 16 residues. Germline V gives CDR1 SQVTM, CDR2 ANQGSEA. The V call is TRBV29-1, the J call TRBJ2-3; weak D call: TRBD2 (6 bases). This TCR came from a man younger than 35 in good health. Input material: blood. The CDR3 DNA reads TGCAGCGTGGGCCCAGTTAGCGGCGATCTCACAGATACGCAGTATTTT. Translation: CSVGPVSGDLTDTQYF.